These T cell receptor beta chains were read from a single sample in a study of cytomegalovirus exposure and HLA in healthy donors. This table comes from immunoSEQ multiplex PCR, and its TCRdb copy is limited to in-frame clones, with some not included. The sample holds 200,000 to 250,000 clones; roughly 84% are singletons and the top ten take 1% to 1.5%. Material for sequencing was PBMCs. These receptors were collected from a human donor in good health. CDR3s include the opening cysteine and the closing phenylalanine or tryptophan. Fields, in order: clone size, V gene, J gene, D gene, CDR3 DNA, CDR3 protein. A D gene is named only where the DNA matches it firmly. The listing skips clone size in some rows; elsewhere it reads once, few, many or a size class.

>-|TRBV2|TRBJ1-5|-
TGTGCCAGCAGTGGAGAGGCAATTGAGCCCCAGCATTTT
CASSGEAIEPQHF
>-|TRBV7-6|TRBJ2-4|TRBD2
TGTGCCAGCAGCCCTGCGCGGGGGGCCCTTGGGGCCAAAAACATTCAGTACTTC
CASSPARGALGAKNIQYF
>-|TRBV7-9|TRBJ2-1|TRBD1
TGTGCCAGCACCCCCGGGACAGGGGGCTACAATGAGCAGTTCTTC
CASTPGTGGYNEQFF
>-|TRBV12-5|TRBJ2-3|TRBD1
TGTGCTAGTGGTTTGGGGGACAGATCAGATACGCAGTATTTT
CASGLGDRSDTQYF
>-|TRBV27|TRBJ2-7|TRBD2
TGTGCCAGCAGTCTGATTCCCGGGACTAGCGGGTTTAACGAGCAGTACTTC
CASSLIPGTSGFNEQYF
>-|TRBV7-6|TRBJ2-1|-
TGTGCCAGCAGCTTAGCCTTGGGGGCGGGCAATGAGCAGTTCTTC
CASSLALGAGNEQFF
>-|TRBV27|TRBJ2-3|-
TGTGCCAGCAGTTTATCCGGGACAGATACGCAGTATTTT
CASSLSGTDTQYF
>-|TRBV10-3|TRBJ2-1|TRBD2
TGTGCCATCAGCGGGACTAGCGGGAGGGTAGGGACCTACAATGAGCAGTTCTTC
CAISGTSGRVGTYNEQFF
>once|TRBV29-1|TRBJ2-1|TRBD1
TGCAGCGTCTTAGGGACAGGCGACTCCTACAATGAGCAGTTCTTC
CSVLGTGDSYNEQFF
>-|TRBV29-1|TRBJ2-3|TRBD2
TGCAGCGTTAGGGGATTTAGCGGGATCCTCCCCCCAGATACGCAGTATTTT
CSVRGFSGILPPDTQYF
>-|TRBV5-5|TRBJ2-7|TRBD1
TGTGCCAGCACCAGACAGGGGGCGATCGAGGAGCAGTACTTC
CASTRQGAIEEQYF
>once|TRBV4-2|TRBJ1-4|-
TGTGCCAGCAGCCAACCGGGTAGCTCAACTAATGAAAAACTGTTTTTT
CASSQPGSSTNEKLFF
>-|TRBV9|TRBJ1-1|-
TGTGCCAGCAGCGTAGCAGCTCGGGCAGGGCTAGGGAACACTGAAGCTTTCTTT
CASSVAARAGLGNTEAFF
>-|TRBV9|TRBJ1-2|-
TGTGCCAGCAGCGTAGGCGGATCCTATGGCTACACCTTC
CASSVGGSYGYTF
>-|TRBV5-1|TRBJ2-2|-
TGCGCCAGCAGCCCCTCGAACACCGGGGAGCTGTTTTTT
CASSPSNTGELFF
>-|TRBV28|TRBJ2-6|TRBD1
TGTGCCAGCAGGGGGGGACAGGGACTCTCTGGGGCCAACGTCCTGACTTTC
CASRGGQGLSGANVLTF
>-|TRBV4-1|TRBJ1-5|TRBD1
TGCGCCAGCGGCCGGGACAGGGGGCAGCCCCAGCATTTT
CASGRDRGQPQHF
>-|TRBV15|TRBJ2-1|TRBD1
TGTGCCACCAGCATTGAGAGGACAGGGGGCACCTATGAGCAGTTCTTC
CATSIERTGGTYEQFF
>-|TRBV5-4|TRBJ2-7|TRBD1
TGTGCCAGCAGCCAAGGACAGGGGGTAGGGTCCTACGAGCAGTACTTC
CASSQGQGVGSYEQYF
>-|TRBV7-9|TRBJ2-1|TRBD2
TGTGCCAGCAGCCTCGAGACTAGCAGAAGATACAATGAGCAGTTCTTC
CASSLETSRRYNEQFF
>-|TRBV19|TRBJ1-2|-
TGTGCCAGTAGTACAGGGCGGGGTACTGGCTACACCTTC
CASSTGRGTGYTF
>-|TRBV23-1|TRBJ2-7|TRBD1
TGCGCCAGCAGTCAACCGCGGACAGGGGGCACCTACGAGCAGTACTTC
CASSQPRTGGTYEQYF
>-|TRBV6-4|TRBJ2-1|-
TGTGCCAGCAGTGTCCTCCCTTACTTGGCGGGTACAAACAATGAGCAGTTCTTC
CASSVLPYLAGTNNEQFF
>-|TRBV18|TRBJ2-3|TRBD2
TGTGCCAGCTCGGTGGAGCGGGAGGTCACAGATACGCAGTATTTT
CASSVEREVTDTQYF
>-|TRBV9|TRBJ2-5|TRBD2
TGTGCCAGCAGCCCGCGGACTAGCCCAAACCAAGAGACCCAGTACTTC
CASSPRTSPNQETQYF
>-|TRBV19|TRBJ1-5|TRBD1
TGTGCCAGCGAACGGGACAGGGAAATCCAGCCCCAGCATTTT
CASERDREIQPQHF
>-|TRBV19|TRBJ2-2|-
TGTGCCAGTAGTATAGAATCTTGGCACACCGGGGAGCTGTTTTTT
CASSIESWHTGELFF
>-|TRBV19|TRBJ2-1|TRBD2
TGTGCCAGTAAGCGGGGAAGCAATGAGCAGTTCTTC
CASKRGSNEQFF
>-|TRBV7-9|TRBJ2-3|-
TGTGCCAGCAGCTCAACACGGGAGCGACACCATTTTAGCACAGATACGCAGTATTTT
CASSSTRERHHFSTDTQYF
>-|TRBV18|TRBJ2-5|TRBD2
TGTGCCAGCTCGTCGGGGGGAGAGACCCAGTACTTC
CASSSGGETQYF
>-|TRBV18|TRBJ2-1|-
TGTGCCAGCTCATCGGTGGGGGGAGGTGGCTACAATGAGCAGTTCTTC
CASSSVGGGGYNEQFF
>-|TRBV18|TRBJ2-7|-
TGTGCCAGCTCACCAACAGGAGCCCAATACTCCTACGAGCAGTACTTC
CASSPTGAQYSYEQYF
>-|TRBV5-4|TRBJ2-1|TRBD2
TGTGCCAGCAGCGAGGGACTAGCGGAGTACAATGAGCAGTTCTTC
CASSEGLAEYNEQFF
>-|TRBV5-7|TRBJ2-7|-
TGTGCCAGCAGCTTTTCGGTTAGCTCCTACGAGCAGTACTTC
CASSFSVSSYEQYF
>-|TRBV2|TRBJ1-2|TRBD1
TGTGCCAGCGACAGGGGGCGGGTTGGCTACACCTTC
CASDRGRVGYTF
>-|TRBV10-3|TRBJ1-1|-
TGTGCCATCAGTGAGACAGGGACTGAAGCTTTCTTT
CAISETGTEAFF
>-|TRBV29-1|TRBJ1-2|TRBD1
TGCAGCGTTGAAGTTCGGGGACAGGGACTTACCTATGGCTACACCTTC
CSVEVRGQGLTYGYTF
>-|TRBV6-5|TRBJ2-3|-
TGTGCCAGCAGTTACTCCGGTCCCACAGATACGCAGTATTTT
CASSYSGPTDTQYF
>-|TRBV6-6|TRBJ1-2|-
TGTGCCAGCAGTCAACTCAGGGCAGGAGCTAACTATGGCTACACCTTC
CASSQLRAGANYGYTF
>few|TRBV2|TRBJ2-5|TRBD1
TGTGCCAGCATTGGACAGGGGGAAGAGACCCAGTACTTC
CASIGQGEETQYF
>-|TRBV7-9|TRBJ2-1|TRBD2
TGTTCCAGCAGCTTAGGTGGTAGCGGGAGTTTGGATGAGCAGTTCTTC
CSSSLGGSGSLDEQFF
>-|TRBV10-1|TRBJ2-1|TRBD2
TGCGCCAGCATATTCAATAGCGGGAGGGAATACAATGAGCAGTTCTTC
CASIFNSGREYNEQFF
>-|TRBV5-1|TRBJ1-1|-
TGCGCCAGCAGCTTGCACCAGATTACGAACACTGAAGCTTTCTTT
CASSLHQITNTEAFF
>-|TRBV19|TRBJ1-1|TRBD1
TGTGCCAGTAGTCCCGGACAGGGCACTGAAGCTTTCTTT
CASSPGQGTEAFF
>once|TRBV7-3|TRBJ2-2|TRBD2
TGTGCCAGCAGCCAGCTAGCGGGAGGTGTTTCCGGGGAGCTGTTTTTT
CASSQLAGGVSGELFF